The source of this TCR beta chain is a study of control samples from healthy donors and cancer patients. The CDR3 sequence is 15 residues long. Germline loops: CDR1 SGHTA, CDR2 FQGNSA. V lost 1 base, J lost 0 bases, and 7 bases lay in between. Some clones are missing from TCRdb's copy, which holds only in-frame ones; the method was immunoSEQ multiplex PCR. The table lists a few hundred thousand clones, more than 80% of them singletons. This receptor was obtained from a man aged 35 to 55 with head and neck cancer. The rearrangement joins TRBV7-2 to TRBJ1-5; unclear D gene. The sample was PBMCs. CDR3 in amino acids: CASSLVGLSNQPQHF. In DNA, the CDR3 is TGTGCCAGCAGCTTAGTAGGGCTTAGCAATCAGCCCCAGCATTTT.